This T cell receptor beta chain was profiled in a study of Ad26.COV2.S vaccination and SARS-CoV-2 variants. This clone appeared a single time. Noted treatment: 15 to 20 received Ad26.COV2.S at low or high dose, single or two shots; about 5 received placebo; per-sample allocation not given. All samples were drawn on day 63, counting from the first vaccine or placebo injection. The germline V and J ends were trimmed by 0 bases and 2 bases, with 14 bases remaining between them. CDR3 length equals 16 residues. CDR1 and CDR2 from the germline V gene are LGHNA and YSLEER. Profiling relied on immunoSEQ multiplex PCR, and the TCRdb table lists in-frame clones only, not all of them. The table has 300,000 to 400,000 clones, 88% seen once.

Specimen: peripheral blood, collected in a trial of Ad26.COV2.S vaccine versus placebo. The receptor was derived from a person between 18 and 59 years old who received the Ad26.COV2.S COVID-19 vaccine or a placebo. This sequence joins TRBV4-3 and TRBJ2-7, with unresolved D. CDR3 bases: TGCGCCAGCAGCCAAGATTTATCCGGAACAACCTACGAGCAGTACTTC. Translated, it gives CASSQDLSGTTYEQYF.